The 12 T cell receptor beta chains below were found in one sample sequenced in a study of T-cell memory formation after mild COVID-19. MiXCR, applied by TCRdb to the 5' RACE reads, yields one record per CDR3 protein. The data show just over 400,000 distinct CDR3 sequences, with 20% to 30% seen just once and roughly 14% held by the top ten. Sequencing was done on a sample of PBMCs or a T cell subset sorted from them (not recorded which). Receptor source: an adult woman who had mild COVID-19 (a few samples of this study predate the infection). Cell type and time point are not known.

This clonotype turned up a few times. V gene TRBV6-6 combines with J gene TRBJ1-2; 7 nucleotides match TRBD1. Per the germline V gene, CDR1 is MNHNY and CDR2 is SVGAGI (reference sequence). V gave up 4 bases and J gave up 8 bases; unmatched junction bases: 19. CDR3 length: 17 residues. The CDR3 region has the DNA TGTGCCAGCAGTTCGACCTCGACAGGGCCAGCCCGGCAGGGCTACACCTTC. Translating it yields CASSSTSTGPARQGYTF.

This clonotype was recorded a few times. The chain joins TRBV29-1 to TRBJ2-1, with 10 bases that match TRBD1. In germline, CDR1 is SQVTM, CDR2 ANQGSEA. The CDR3 loop spans 13 amino acids. The V segment lost 7 bases and the J segment 2 bases; nucleotides outside the gene matches: 2. CDR3 in DNA: TGCAGCGGCGGGACAGGGGCCTACAATGAGCAGTTCTTC. It translates to CSGGTGAYNEQFF.

The chain joins TRBV5-1 to TRBJ2-1; 13 positions match TRBD2. The germline gives CDR1 SGHRS, CDR2 YFSETQ. J was trimmed by 5 bases and V by 3 bases; bases with no gene match: 2. This CDR3 is 15 amino acids long. CDR3 in amino acids: CASSSGTSGDNEQFF. CDR3 sequence (DNA): TGCGCCAGCAGCTCGGGGACTAGCGGGGACAATGAGCAGTTCTTC.

The chain joins TRBV3-1 to TRBJ2-3; 10 nucleotides line up with TRBD2. The ends lost 5 bases at V and 5 bases at J; junction bases unmatched: 10. CDR1 LGHDT and CDR2 YNNKEL come from the germline V gene (reference sequence). The length of the CDR3 is 16 residues. The CDR3 coding sequence is TGTGCCAGCAGCAAGCTAGCGGGAGCGGTGGAAGATACGCAGTATTTT. Amino acid sequence: CASSKLAGAVEDTQYF.

This clonotype was counted only a few times. The V call is TRBV7-8, the J call TRBJ1-5; D gene ambiguous. The CDR3 consists of 18 residues. Per the germline V gene, CDR1 is SGHVS and CDR2 is FQNEAQ. The V end lost 1 base, the J end lost 0 bases, and 16 bases lay between the germline ends. CDR3 DNA: TGTGCCAGCAGCTTAGGGGTGGCCCTCGTATATAGCAATCAGCCCCAGCATTTT. This codes for CASSLGVALVYSNQPQHF.

V is TRBV6-7 and J is TRBJ2-1; 8 nucleotides line up with TRBD1. TRBV6-7 is filed as an ORF, its function uncertain. V gave up 2 bases and J gave up 8 bases; unmatched junction bases: 14. The CDR3 covers 17 residues. For the CDR3, the DNA is TGTGCCAGCAGTTACCCTCACCCCTGGACAGGGTCAGATGAGCAGTTCTTC. As protein: CASSYPHPWTGSDEQFF.

This clonotype was detected only a few times. V and J are TRBV25-1 and TRBJ2-5; TRBD1 agrees at 7 bases. CDR1 and CDR2 (germline): MGHDK, SYGVNS. The CDR3 length is 14 residues. V trimming: 6 bases; J trimming: 7 bases; junction bases outside the gene matches: 11. CDR3 amino acids: CASSAKTGVGTQYF. CDR3 bases: TGTGCCAGCAGCGCAAAAACAGGGGTTGGGACCCAGTACTTC. The full variable domain, its missing parts supplied by reference TRBV25-1 and TRBJ2-5, is EADIYQTPRYLVIGTGKKITLECSQTMGHDKMYWYQQDPGMELHLIHYSYGVNSTEKGDLSSESTVSRIRTEHFPLTLESARPSHTSQYLCASSAKTGVGTQYFGPGTRLLVL.

The gene calls are TRBV7-2 and TRBJ2-5; TRBD2 matches at 11 bases. The CDR3 consists of 16 residues. The germline gives CDR1 SGHTA, CDR2 FQGNSA. V was pared by 4 bases and J by 4 bases, with 8 bases of the junction left unmatched. CDR3 DNA: TGTGCCAGCAGCTCCAAGACTAGCGGGGTGACAGAGACCCAGTACTTC. This codes for CASSSKTSGVTETQYF.

This clonotype has a handful of counts. V gene TRBV7-2 combines with J gene TRBJ2-1, with TRBD2 identical over 8 bases. Trimming removed 5 bases from V and 7 bases from J; junction bases left unmatched: 7. The CDR3 totals 14 residues. The germline gives CDR1 SGHTA, CDR2 FQGNSA. The CDR3: CASSRVAGFNEQFF. The CDR3 DNA reads as TGTGCCAGCAGCCGTGTAGCGGGGTTTAATGAGCAGTTCTTC.

Many counts were recorded for this clonotype. V is TRBV7-2 and J is TRBJ2-3; possible D gene TRBD2, 6 bases. Germline V CDR1 and CDR2: SGHTA, FQGNSA. This CDR3 is 12 amino acids long. The V and J ends lost 1 base and 7 bases respectively, with 6 bases between them. This CDR3 reads CASSLGGNTQYF. CDR3 DNA sequence: TGTGCCAGCAGCTTAGGCGGGAATACGCAGTATTTT.

This clonotype was seen a handful of times. This chain connects TRBV6-5 to TRBJ2-5; 9 bases are a match to TRBD2. Germline V CDR1 and CDR2: MNHEY, SVGAGI. CDR3 length equals 16 residues. The junction had 17 bases not matched to a gene; V was cut back by 6 bases and J by 9 bases. For the CDR3, the DNA is TGTGCCAGCAGCTCCGGGGGACTAGCTTTTAGTCGGGCCCAGTACTTC. Protein sequence: CASSSGGLAFSRAQYF.

In its sample, this clonotype was seen a few times. J is TRBJ1-2 and V is TRBV3-1; D uncertain. This CDR3 is built from 17 residues. V shed 3 bases and J shed 1 base, with 18 bases lying between them. CDR1 and CDR2 from the germline V gene are LGHDT and YNNKEL (reference sequence). CDR3 coding DNA: TGTGCCAGCAGCCATCTAAGGTCGGGCGCAATTAACTATGGCTACACCTTC. This encodes CASSHLRSGAINYGYTF. Complete variable domain (other parts from reference TRBV3-1 and TRBJ1-2): DTAVSQTPKYLVTQMGNDKSIKCEQNLGHDTMYWYKQDSKKFLKIMFSYNNKELIINETVPNRFSPKSPDKAHLNLHINSLELGDSAVYFCASSHLRSGAINYGYTFGSGTRLTVV.